Presented here are 29 T cell receptor beta chains from one specimen sequenced in a study of cytomegalovirus exposure and HLA in healthy donors. Primers: 60 Vbeta forward and 13 Jbeta reverse. Generated by immunoSEQ multiplex PCR, the TCRdb table keeps only in-frame clones and is missing some. This sample has 160,000 or so clones, with 70% to 80% found just once. Input material: PBMCs. The receptors here all came from a woman in her thirties or forties in good health and CMV-seronegative.

The chain recombines TRBV19 with TRBJ1-1, with D perhaps TRBD1 (5 bases). CDR1 LNHDA and CDR2 SQIVND come from the germline V gene (reference sequence). V was trimmed by 3 bases and J by 5 bases, leaving 16 bases between them. This CDR3 contains 15 residues. The CDR3: CASSIIGREGTEAFF. The CDR3 nucleotides are TGTGCCAGTAGTATCATAGGCAGGGAGGGGACTGAAGCTTTCTTT.

This chain uses TRBV7-3 with TRBJ2-2; D may be TRBD1 (6 bases). This CDR3 has 16 residues. CDR1 is SGHTA and CDR2 is FQGTGA in the germline V gene. Trimming stripped 6 bases from V and 2 bases from J, with 16 bases between. CDR3 amino acids: CASRGAGVKNTGELFF. CDR3 nucleotide sequence: TGTGCCAGCAGGGGGGCAGGAGTAAAAAACACCGGGGAGCTGTTTTTT.

This clone was detected once. The chain recombines TRBV5-4 with TRBJ1-4; 9 bases match TRBD1. With V trimmed by 4 bases and J by 8 bases, 9 bases remained unmatched. The CDR3 totals 15 residues. Germline assignment: CDR1 SGHNT and CDR2 YYREEE (reference sequence). The CDR3 region has the DNA TGTGCCAGCAGCAGTCAGGGACAGGGAAGAGAAAAACTGTTTTTT. Residues: CASSSQGQGREKLFF.

This clone was recorded a few times. The chain links TRBV6-6 to TRBJ1-1; D not resolved. The ends were cut back, 6 bases at V and 0 bases at J, with 8 bases in the middle. The CDR3 sequence is 13 residues long. Per the germline V gene, CDR1 is MNHNY and CDR2 is SVGAGI (reference sequence). The DNA for the CDR3 is TGTGCCAGCAGCGAAACAGTGAACACTGAAGCTTTCTTT. As protein: CASSETVNTEAFF.

V is TRBV7-8 and J is TRBJ2-3; 9 bases are a match to TRBD2. Germline-derived CDR1 and CDR2 are SGHVS and FQNEAQ. V gave up 11 bases and J gave up 6 bases; unmatched junction bases: 9. This CDR3 has 13 residues. The CDR3 DNA follows: TGTGCCGGGGCGGGCGGGAGGGTTGATACGCAGTATTTT. This codes for CAGAGGRVDTQYF.

The V gene is TRBV5-1, the J gene TRBJ2-5; the match to TRBD2 covers 12 bases. The V and J ends lost 1 base and 2 bases, in that order; junction bases with no gene match: 0. Germline CDR1 SGHRS, CDR2 YFSETQ. The CDR3 covers 15 residues. The CDR3 protein is CASSLTSGGQETQYF. The CDR3 DNA reads TGCGCCAGCAGCTTGACTAGCGGGGGGCAAGAGACCCAGTACTTC.

The CDR3 bases are TGTGCCAGCAGCTCCGGACTAGCGGGAGGACGGGCACAAGATACGCAGTATTTT. Its protein product is CASSSGLAGGRAQDTQYF. The chain carries TRBV5-4 and TRBJ2-3; 14 bases map to TRBD2. CDR1 and CDR2 (germline): SGHNT, YYREEE (reference sequence). Trimming cost V 3 bases and J 5 bases; bases outside gene matches: 11. CDR3 size: 18 residues.

This sequence joins TRBV7-8 and TRBJ1-4; TRBD1 matches 10 bases. This CDR3 has 17 residues. The V gene end was trimmed by 5 bases and the J gene end by 0 bases; junction bases not matched to a gene: 6. The V gene's germline CDR1 is SGHVS and CDR2 FQNEAQ. The CDR3 region has the DNA TGTGCCAGCAGCGCCAGACAGGGGGCGGCAACTAATGAAAAACTGTTTTTT. Protein product: CASSARQGAATNEKLFF.

J is TRBJ2-2 and V is TRBV27; 10 bases are shared with TRBD2. In germline, CDR1 is MNHEY, CDR2 SMNVEV (reference sequence). J lost 6 bases, V lost 2 bases, and 9 bases had no gene match. The CDR3 is 17 residues long. In DNA form, the CDR3 reads TGTGCCAGCAGTTTAGTAGGACTAGCGGAGGGTCCCGGGGAGCTGTTTTTT. Protein sequence: CASSLVGLAEGPGELFF.

This clone was counted between two and nine times. The chain uses TRBV30 and TRBJ1-1; D is unresolved. This CDR3 is built from 12 residues. CDR1 GTSNPN and CDR2 SVGIG come from the germline V gene (reference sequence). V dropped 0 bases and J dropped 8 bases, with 10 bases sitting between them. CDR3 loop: CAWSVSSFEAFF. The DNA for the CDR3 is TGTGCCTGGAGTGTATCATCATTCGAAGCTTTCTTT.

This clone was found a few times. The V call is TRBV5-6, the J call TRBJ1-6; 11 bases align to TRBD1. Germline V gives CDR1 SGHDT, CDR2 YYEEEE. The CDR3 has 14 amino acids. J lost 8 bases, V lost 4 bases, and 2 bases had no gene match. The CDR3: CASSEGQGDSPLHF. In DNA, the CDR3 is TGTGCCAGCAGCGAGGGACAGGGGGATTCACCCCTCCACTTT.

V usage is TRBV6-5 and J usage is TRBJ2-1, with 10 bases fitting TRBD2. CDR3 length equals 14 residues. After removal of 2 bases from V and 9 bases from J, the junction contained 4 bases not matched to a gene. CDR1 and CDR2 (germline): MNHEY, SVGAGI. The CDR3 nucleotides read TGTGCCAGCAGTTACCAGCGGGGGGGCAGTGAGCAGTTCTTC. Its protein is CASSYQRGGSEQFF.

The chain has TRBV5-1 and TRBJ2-1, with D uncertain. CDR3 length equals 16 residues. Germline CDR1 and CDR2: SGHRS and YFSETQ. Trimming pared 3 bases from V and 4 bases from J, leaving 17 bases between. The CDR3 sequence is CASSSPDTVRYNEQFF. CDR3 in DNA: TGCGCCAGCAGCTCGCCCGACACCGTCCGATACAATGAGCAGTTCTTC.

The chain joins TRBV9 to TRBJ2-5, with TRBD1 matching over 8 bases. V shed 2 bases, J shed 2 bases, and the junction held 5 bases outside the gene matches. The germline V gene has CDR1 SGDLS and CDR2 YYNGEE. The CDR3 extends over 15 amino acids. CDR3 coding DNA: TGTGCCAGCAGCGTTGCCGGGACAGGACAAGAGACCCAGTACTTC. It translates to CASSVAGTGQETQYF.

The J gene is TRBJ2-1, the V gene TRBV10-3; D is possibly TRBD1 (5 bases). Germline CDR1 reads ENHRY; CDR2 reads SYGVKD. The CDR3 consists of 11 residues. With 2 bases removed from V and 15 bases from J, the gap between germline ends came to 11 bases. The CDR3 coding sequence is TGTGCCATCAGTGAGGGTAGGGGTTTGTTCTTC. Translation: CAISEGRGLFF.

The rearrangement links TRBV19 to TRBJ1-3; 8 bases agree with TRBD1. CDR3 size: 14 residues. From germline, CDR1 is LNHDA and CDR2 SQIVND (reference sequence). V trimming: 7 bases; J trimming: 2 bases; junction bases outside the gene matches: 4. The CDR3, as DNA: TGTGCCAGTACAGACAGGGGAACTGGAAACACCATATATTTT. Translating it yields CASTDRGTGNTIYF.

The J gene is TRBJ2-7, the V gene TRBV2; D perhaps matches TRBD2 (6 bases). Germline-derived CDR1 and CDR2 are SNHLY and FYNNEI. This CDR3 region has 14 residues. V lost 4 bases, J lost 3 bases, and 13 bases lay in between. The CDR3 protein is CASSGLAEFYEQYF. The CDR3 DNA reads as TGTGCCAGCAGTGGATTAGCGGAGTTCTACGAGCAGTACTTC. Together with reference TRBV2 and TRBJ2-7, the CDR3 gives the full variable domain: EPEVTQTPSHQVTQMGQEVILRCVPISNHLYFYWYRQILGQKVEFLVSFYNNEISEKSEIFDDQFSVERPDGSNFTLKIRSTKLEDSAMYFCASSGLAEFYEQYFGPGTRLTVT.

J is TRBJ2-2 and V is TRBV28, with D unclear. The CDR3 is 13 residues long. V shed 10 bases and J shed 0 bases, with 9 bases lying between them. The germline V gene has CDR1 MDHEN and CDR2 SYDVKM. CDR3 nucleotide sequence: TGTGCCATCCAGACACCGAACACCGGGGAGCTGTTTTTT. This encodes CAIQTPNTGELFF. Complete variable domain (other parts from reference TRBV28 and TRBJ2-2): DVKVTQSSRYLVKRTGEKVFLECVQDMDHENMFWYRQDPGLGLRLIYFSYDVKMKEKGDIPEGYSVSREKKERFSLILESASTNQTSMYLCAIQTPNTGELFFGEGSRLTVL.

This clone has only a few counts. The genes are TRBV5-1 and TRBJ2-7; no reliable D call. This CDR3 has 13 residues. CDR1 and CDR2 (germline): SGHRS, YFSETQ. V was cut by 0 bases and J by 3 bases, with 7 bases left in between. The CDR3 coding sequence is TGCGCCAGCAGCTTGGCAGAATTCTACGAGCAGTACTTC. This encodes CASSLAEFYEQYF.

The chain is built from TRBV28 and TRBJ1-4; D unclear. The V gene's germline CDR1 is MDHEN and CDR2 SYDVKM. The CDR3 consists of 15 residues. Trimming cost V 10 bases and J 4 bases, with 19 bases left between them. The CDR3 here is CATWNLGRFNEKLFF. CDR3 bases: TGTGCCACCTGGAACCTAGGGAGGTTTAATGAAAAACTGTTTTTT.

This chain uses TRBV29-1 with TRBJ2-7, with TRBD1 matching over 8 bases. After removal of 8 bases from V and 3 bases from J, the junction contained 6 bases not matched to a gene. The CDR3 is made up of 12 amino acids. Germline CDR1 SQVTM, CDR2 ANQGSEA. The CDR3 coding sequence is TGCAGCATCCGACAGGGGCGCTACGAGCAGTACTTC. The encoded protein is CSIRQGRYEQYF.

This clone was seen a handful of times. The chain links TRBV5-4 to TRBJ1-2, with TRBD1 matching 9 bases. The CDR3 covers 13 residues. Unmatched junction bases numbered 3, after V lost 4 bases and J lost 5 bases. Germline assignment: CDR1 SGHNT and CDR2 YYREEE (reference sequence). CDR3 protein: CASSPGQGYGYTF. The CDR3 DNA is TGTGCCAGCAGCCCGGGACAGGGATATGGCTACACCTTC.

The chain joins TRBV9 to TRBJ2-5, with D tentatively TRBD2 (6 bases). CDR1 and CDR2 from the germline V gene are SGDLS and YYNGEE. There are 14 residues in the CDR3. Trimming removed 0 bases from V and 10 bases from J, with 16 bases in between. The CDR3: CASSVAGEGIDQYF. CDR3 DNA: TGTGCCAGCAGCGTAGCGGGGGAAGGTATTGACCAGTACTTC.

The gene calls are TRBV6-5 and TRBJ2-1, with 7 positions matching TRBD1. The junction had 10 bases not matched to a gene; V was cut back by 6 bases and J by 8 bases. CDR3 length: 14 amino acids. CDR1 MNHEY and CDR2 SVGAGI come from the germline V gene. The CDR3 loop is CASSPDRVSDEQFF. CDR3 DNA: TGTGCCAGCAGCCCCGACAGGGTTAGCGATGAGCAGTTCTTC.

The chain joins TRBV27 to TRBJ1-1, with 10 bases lining up with TRBD1. The germline gives CDR1 MNHEY, CDR2 SMNVEV (reference sequence). This CDR3 has 15 residues. V was pared by 3 bases and J by 6 bases, with 7 bases of the junction left unmatched. CDR3 DNA: TGTGCCAGCAGTTTTTTAGGACAGGGGGTACCTGAAGCTTTCTTT. Translation: CASSFLGQGVPEAFF.

This rearrangement joins TRBV18 to TRBJ1-6; unclear D gene. The CDR3 has 15 residues. V lost 3 bases, J lost 7 bases, and 13 bases lay in between. CDR1 is KGHSH, CDR2 LQKENI, per germline. The CDR3 reads CASSPSGEGNSPLHF. CDR3 DNA: TGTGCCAGCTCACCCTCTGGGGAGGGAAATTCACCCCTCCACTTT.

This clone appeared a few times. The V call is TRBV4-2, the J call TRBJ2-7, with D perhaps TRBD1 (6 bases). CDR3 length: 15 amino acids. V was clipped by 0 bases and J by 0 bases, with 9 bases between them. Looked up from germline, CDR1 is LGHNA and CDR2 is YNFKEQ. The CDR3 sequence: CASSQDTGSSYEQYF. The CDR3 region has the DNA TGTGCCAGCAGCCAAGATACAGGGAGCTCCTACGAGCAGTACTTC.

The V gene is TRBV6-1, the J gene TRBJ2-7, with 8 bases aligning to TRBD1. The junction had 10 bases not matched to a gene; V was cut back by 5 bases and J by 7 bases. The CDR3 has 14 residues. The V gene's germline CDR1 is MNHNS and CDR2 SASEGT. DNA of the CDR3: TGTGCCAGCAGTCCTAGGACAGGGCCGGGGGAGCAGTACTTC. This codes for CASSPRTGPGEQYF.

This chain connects TRBV12-5 to TRBJ1-1; 9 nucleotides line up with TRBD1. The junction had 5 bases not matched to a gene; V was cut back by 5 bases and J by 4 bases. CDR1 and CDR2 from the germline V gene are LGHNT and FRNRAP. There are 14 residues in the CDR3. CDR3 DNA sequence: TGTGCTAGTGGTCTGACAGGGGGTAGCACTGAAGCTTTCTTT. It specifies CASGLTGGSTEAFF.